One T cell receptor beta chain is described in this entry. Its specificity is unknown. These data are taken from a study of T cell responses to AZD1222 COVID-19 vaccine. Findings and caveats of the study: Epitopes outside B.1.351 and B.1.1.7 mutated regions reportedly drew nearly half of spike TCRs. Of the AZD1222 recipients, only 5 to 7 were seropositive at baseline. White British donors predominated, females outnumbered males, and clonal diversity was possibly underestimated. Following two doses of AZD1222, Spike-specific TCR breadth and depth rose.

The CDR3 runs to 13 residues. Trimming took 2 bases from V and 5 from J, leaving 9 bases between them. Germline loops: CDR1 MDHEN, CDR2 SYDVKM. The repertoire was sequenced with immunoSEQ multiplex PCR; TCRdb's copy has only in-frame clones and lacks some. The sample has under 110,000 clones; about 89% are singletons. The receptor's source is an adult who received the AZD1222 COVID-19 vaccine. The chain links TRBV28 to TRBJ2-5; TRBD1 might be the D (6 bases). Source: peripheral blood, taken 28 days after the second AZD1222 dose. DNA for the CDR3: TGTGCCAGCAGTTTACAGGGGACGGAGACCCAGTACTTC. Encoded protein: CASSLQGTETQYF.